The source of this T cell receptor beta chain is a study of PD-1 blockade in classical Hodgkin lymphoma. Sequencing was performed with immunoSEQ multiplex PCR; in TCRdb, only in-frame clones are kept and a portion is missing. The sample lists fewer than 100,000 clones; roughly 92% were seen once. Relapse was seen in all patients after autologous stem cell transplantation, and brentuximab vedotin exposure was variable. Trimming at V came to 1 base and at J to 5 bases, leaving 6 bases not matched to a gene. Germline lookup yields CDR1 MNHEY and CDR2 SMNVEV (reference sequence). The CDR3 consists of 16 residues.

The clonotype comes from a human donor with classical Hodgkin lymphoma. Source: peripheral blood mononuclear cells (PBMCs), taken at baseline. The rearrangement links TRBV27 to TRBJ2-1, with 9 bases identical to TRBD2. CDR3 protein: CASSLFGLAGNNEQFF. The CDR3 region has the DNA TGTGCCAGCAGTTTATTCGGCCTAGCGGGAAACAATGAGCAGTTCTTC.